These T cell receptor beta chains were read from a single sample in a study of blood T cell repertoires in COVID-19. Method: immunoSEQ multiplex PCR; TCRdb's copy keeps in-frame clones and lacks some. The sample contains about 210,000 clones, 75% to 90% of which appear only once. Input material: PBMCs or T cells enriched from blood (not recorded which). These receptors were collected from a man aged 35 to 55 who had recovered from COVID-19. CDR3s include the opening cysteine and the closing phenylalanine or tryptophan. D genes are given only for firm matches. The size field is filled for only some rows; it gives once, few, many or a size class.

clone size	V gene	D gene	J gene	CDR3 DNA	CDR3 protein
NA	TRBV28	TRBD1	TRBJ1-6	TGTGCCAGCAGACCGGACAGGGGTAAATGGAGTTCACCCCTCCACTTT	CASRPDRGKWSSPLHF
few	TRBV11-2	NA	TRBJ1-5	TGTGCCAGCAGTTCCGGGCCCTTAGGGGGGCCCCAGCATTTT	CASSSGPLGGPQHF
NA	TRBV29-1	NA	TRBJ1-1	TGCAGCGTTGAAGGTGGGGCTGTGAACACTGAAGCTTTCTTT	CSVEGGAVNTEAFF
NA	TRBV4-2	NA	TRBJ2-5	TGTGCCAGCAGCCGCAGGGAAGAGACCCAGTACTTC	CASSRREETQYF
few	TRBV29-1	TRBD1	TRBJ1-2	TGCAGCGTTGACCCCCGGGACAGGGAACACTATGGCTACACCTTC	CSVDPRDREHYGYTF
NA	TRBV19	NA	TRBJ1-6	TGTGCCAGTAGTCTTTCTTCCTGGGGGGATAATTCACCCCTCCACTTT	CASSLSSWGDNSPLHF
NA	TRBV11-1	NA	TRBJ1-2	TGTGCCAGCAGCTTAGTCGCGGGATCGTATGGCTACACCTTC	CASSLVAGSYGYTF
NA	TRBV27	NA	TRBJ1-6	TGTGCCAGCACGCAGGGGTCCTATAATTCACCCCTCCACTTT	CASTQGSYNSPLHF
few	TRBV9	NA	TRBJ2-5	TGTGCCAGCAGCTCCCGGACGGACAAAACCCAAGAGACCCAGTACTTC	CASSSRTDKTQETQYF
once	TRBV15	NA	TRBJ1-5	TGTGCCACCAGCAGAGGGGACTCCCAGCCCCAGCATTTT	CATSRGDSQPQHF
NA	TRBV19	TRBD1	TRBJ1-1	TGTGCCAGTAGTCATACAGGGGTCGACACTGAAGCTTTCTTT	CASSHTGVDTEAFF
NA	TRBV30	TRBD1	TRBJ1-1	TGTGCCTGGAGTCGTCCGGACAGGTCCTTGAACACTGAAGCTTTCTTT	CAWSRPDRSLNTEAFF
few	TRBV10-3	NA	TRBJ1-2	TGTGCCATCAGTGAAGGGACATCTGGCTACACCTTC	CAISEGTSGYTF
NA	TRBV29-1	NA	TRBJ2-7	TGCAGCGTTGAATTGGGGCTCTTCCACGAGCAGTACTTC	CSVELGLFHEQYF